The clone carrying this TCR beta chain was detected a few times. The data are from a study of control samples from healthy donors and cancer patients. Repertoires were generated with immunoSEQ multiplex PCR, while TCRdb's copy carries only in-frame clones and drops some. This table holds fewer than 300,000 clones, almost 85% found once. The receptor's source is an older woman with lung cancer. The sequenced material came from PBMCs.

The CDR3 sequence is CASSPLAGLYNSPLHF. CDR3 in DNA: TGTGCCAGCAGTCCCCTGGCCGGCCTATATAATTCACCCCTCCACTTT. This chain uses TRBV28 with TRBJ1-6; no definite D call. Trimming removed 5 bases at V and 4 bases at J, with 15 bases between. The germline gives CDR1 MDHEN, CDR2 SYDVKM. The length of the CDR3 is 16 residues.